Shown below are 25 T cell receptor beta chains from a single sample sequenced in a study of PD-1 blockade in mismatch repair-deficient tumors. Measured with immunoSEQ multiplex PCR; TCRdb has only the in-frame clones, and not every one. The table shows around 130,000 clones, with roughly 90% occurring only once. This specimen was peripheral blood, taken 72 weeks after starting pembrolizumab. All receptors derive from an adult with mismatch repair-deficient cancer.

The rearrangement links TRBV11-2 to TRBJ2-7; 8 nucleotides match TRBD1. The germline V gene has CDR1 SGHAT and CDR2 FQNNGV. This CDR3 has 15 residues. Unmatched junction bases numbered 7, after V lost 0 bases and J lost 6 bases. In DNA, the CDR3 is TGTGCCAGCAGCTTAGAACAGGGGGTTCAATTCGAGCAGTACTTC. Protein: CASSLEQGVQFEQYF. Based on the CDR3 plus reference TRBV11-2 and TRBJ2-7, the full variable domain is EAGVAQSPRYKIIEKRQSVAFWCNPISGHATLYWYQQILGQGPKLLIQFQNNGVVDDSQLPKDRFSAERLKGVDSTLKIQPAKLEDSAVYLCASSLEQGVQFEQYFGPGTRLTVT.

This sequence joins TRBV7-2 and TRBJ2-5; 8 bases align to TRBD2. CDR3 length: 17 amino acids. Germline V gene lookup returns CDR1 SGHTA and CDR2 FQGNSA. After removal of 3 bases from V and 2 bases from J, the junction contained 11 bases not matched to a gene. The CDR3 sequence is CASSLFGGASGQETQYF. CDR3 bases: TGTGCCAGCAGCTTGTTCGGGGGGGCTTCGGGGCAAGAGACCCAGTACTTC.

This chain links TRBV5-4 with TRBJ2-7; no clear D. Trimming took 0 bases from V and 4 from J, leaving 14 bases between them. The CDR3 spans 15 residues. Germline lookup yields CDR1 SGHNT and CDR2 YYREEE (reference sequence). Written as DNA, the CDR3 is TGTGCCAGCAGCTTGGCGGCAAGGCCTCTATACGAGCAGTACTTC. Residues: CASSLAARPLYEQYF.

The genes are TRBV7-9 and TRBJ2-1; weak D call: TRBD2 (6 bases). This CDR3 spans 12 amino acids. V was trimmed by 9 bases and J by 5 bases, leaving 11 bases between them. CDR1 is SEHNR, CDR2 FQNEAQ, per germline (reference sequence). CDR3 sequence: CASSSAHNEQFF. In nucleotides, the CDR3 is TGTGCCAGTTCTAGCGCACACAATGAGCAGTTCTTC.

The chain uses TRBV27 and TRBJ2-7; D not certain. Trimming took 3 bases from V and 7 from J, leaving 13 bases between them. The CDR3 length is 13 residues. Germline CDR1 MNHEY, CDR2 SMNVEV (reference sequence). The CDR3 coding sequence is TGTGCCAGCAGTTTGGCCCGGTCTCCAGAGCAGTACTTC. Its protein product is CASSLARSPEQYF.

The genes are TRBV28 and TRBJ1-5; a weak D match, TRBD1 (6 bases). With 8 bases removed from V and 8 bases from J, the gap between germline ends came to 13 bases. The CDR3 is 12 amino acids. CDR1 and CDR2 (germline): MDHEN, SYDVKM. CDR3 loop: CASVQGSKPQHF. The CDR3 coding sequence is TGTGCCAGCGTCCAGGGGAGTAAGCCCCAGCATTTT.

The chain recombines TRBV30 with TRBJ2-7, with D possibly matching TRBD1 (6 bases). Germline assignment: CDR1 GTSNPN and CDR2 SVGIG (reference sequence). This CDR3 spans 16 amino acids. V shed 1 base and J shed 2 bases, with 18 bases lying between them. CDR3 loop: CAWSERGGDRPYEQYF. For the CDR3, the DNA is TGTGCCTGGAGTGAGCGTGGGGGTGACAGGCCCTACGAGCAGTACTTC.

The gene calls are TRBV10-3 and TRBJ2-5, with a tentative D call TRBD2 (6 bases). Trimming removed 8 bases at V and 4 bases at J, with 14 bases between. This CDR3 spans 13 amino acids. Germline assignment: CDR1 ENHRY and CDR2 SYGVKD. The CDR3 nucleotides are TGTGCCATCTGGGGGGTCCGGGGAGAGACCCAGTACTTC. Encoded protein: CAIWGVRGETQYF.

The chain combines TRBV7-2 with TRBJ2-1; 8 bases match TRBD2. The V gene's germline CDR1 is SGHTA and CDR2 FQGNSA. V lost 4 bases to trimming and J lost 4 bases; unmatched junction nucleotides: 9. This CDR3 spans 16 amino acids. In nucleotides, the CDR3 is TGTGCCAGCAGCTCCACCGGGACTAGTCCTTACAATGAGCAGTTCTTC. It encodes CASSSTGTSPYNEQFF.

The chain links TRBV4-1 to TRBJ2-1; TRBD2 might be the D (6 bases). The germline CDR1 and CDR2 sequences are MGHRA and YSYEKL. The CDR3 has 15 residues. Trimming took 0 bases from V and 6 from J, leaving 12 bases between them. The CDR3 is CASSQEGGLPNEQFF. DNA of the CDR3: TGCGCCAGCAGCCAAGAGGGGGGACTCCCCAATGAGCAGTTCTTC.

CDR3: CASSYRGQSSYEQYF. As DNA, the CDR3 is TGTGCCAGCAGTTACCGGGGACAGAGCTCCTACGAGCAGTACTTC. V usage is TRBV6-6 and J usage is TRBJ2-7; the match to TRBD1 covers 7 bases. This CDR3 contains 15 residues. V was clipped by 2 bases and J by 0 bases; unmatched bases: 4. Germline loops: CDR1 MNHNY, CDR2 SVGAGI (reference sequence).

The V gene is TRBV9, the J gene TRBJ2-2; 14 bases line up with TRBD2. Germline V CDR1 and CDR2: SGDLS, YYNGEE. V was clipped by 1 base and J by 4 bases; unmatched bases: 9. The CDR3 covers 19 residues. CDR3 region: CASSVRGLAGGRPTGELFF. CDR3 nucleotides: TGTGCCAGCAGCGTACGAGGACTAGCGGGAGGTAGGCCCACCGGGGAGCTGTTTTTT. The whole variable domain, remainder taken from reference TRBV9 and TRBJ2-2, is DSGVTQTPKHLITATGQRVTLRCSPRSGDLSVYWYQQSLDQGLQFLIQYYNGEERAKGNILERFSAQQFPDLHSELNLSSLELGDSALYFCASSVRGLAGGRPTGELFFGEGSRLTVL.

J is TRBJ2-3 and V is TRBV13; 13 bases map to TRBD2. Unmatched junction bases numbered 10, after V lost 8 bases and J lost 2 bases. Germline V gene sequence: CDR1 PRHDT, CDR2 FYEKMQ (reference sequence). This CDR3 spans 17 amino acids. The chain's CDR3 is CASSGLAGANPTDTQYF. For the CDR3, the DNA is TGTGCCAGCTCCGGACTAGCGGGAGCAAACCCCACAGATACGCAGTATTTT.

The V and J genes are TRBV19 and TRBJ2-7, with TRBD1 identical over 10 bases. Germline V gene lookup returns CDR1 LNHDA and CDR2 SQIVND (reference sequence). There are 14 residues in the CDR3. V gave up 7 bases and J gave up 4 bases; unmatched junction bases: 7. The CDR3 spells CASTPGTGVYEQYF. The CDR3 DNA is TGTGCCAGTACGCCCGGGACAGGGGTTTACGAGCAGTACTTC.

The chain has TRBV6-4 and TRBJ2-7, with TRBD1 matching 11 bases. Unmatched junction bases numbered 10, after V lost 6 bases and J lost 0 bases. The CDR3 sequence is 17 residues long. Germline V gene lookup returns CDR1 MRHNA and CDR2 SNTAGT. The CDR3 is CASSLREGTGGSYEQYF. The CDR3 DNA follows: TGTGCCAGCAGCCTCCGGGAGGGGACAGGGGGCTCCTACGAGCAGTACTTC.

CDR3 sequence: CASIPDRPGDSNQPQHF. Written as DNA, the CDR3 is TGTGCCAGTATACCGGACAGGCCTGGGGATAGCAATCAGCCCCAGCATTTT. The gene calls are TRBV19 and TRBJ1-5, with 7 bases lining up with TRBD1. V lost 7 bases and J lost 0; bases outside the gene matches: 12. Per germline, CDR1 LNHDA and CDR2 SQIVND (reference sequence). CDR3 length: 17 amino acids.

V and J are TRBV13 and TRBJ2-7, with 7 bases matching TRBD2. Germline loops: CDR1 PRHDT, CDR2 FYEKMQ (reference sequence). The CDR3 has 17 residues. Germline trimming cut 0 bases from V and 2 bases from J; bases unmatched to any gene: 10. The CDR3 coding sequence is TGTGCCAGCAGCTTAGGCCGAACGGGAGGTCCCGCCTACGAGCAGTACTTC. Translation: CASSLGRTGGPAYEQYF.

The chain recombines TRBV27 with TRBJ1-1; D unresolved. The CDR3 runs to 15 residues. The V gene lost 2 bases and the J gene lost 7 bases, with 17 bases spanning the gap. Looked up from germline, CDR1 is MNHEY and CDR2 is SMNVEV (reference sequence). CDR3 bases: TGTGCCAGCAGTTTAGAAAGCTGGGGAAGCGGTGAAGCTTTCTTT. Amino acid sequence: CASSLESWGSGEAFF.

The chain links TRBV28 to TRBJ2-7; D not resolved. The CDR3 totals 11 residues. V lost 6 bases, J lost 6 bases, and 9 bases lay in between. The V gene's germline CDR1 is MDHEN and CDR2 SYDVKM. CDR3 sequence reads: CASSHSPEQYF. DNA for the CDR3: TGTGCCAGCAGCCATAGCCCCGAGCAGTACTTC.

V is TRBV18 and J is TRBJ2-2; TRBD2 aligns across 11 bases. The CDR3 contains 17 residues. From germline, CDR1 is KGHSH and CDR2 LQKENI. The trim removed 2 bases at V and 0 bases at J, leaving 2 bases unmatched. The CDR3 here is CASSPTSGSSNTGELFF. CDR3 coding DNA: TGTGCCAGCTCACCAACTAGCGGGAGCTCGAACACCGGGGAGCTGTTTTTT.

The chain combines TRBV30 with TRBJ1-1, with 8 bases lining up with TRBD1. The germline CDR1 and CDR2 sequences are GTSNPN and SVGIG (reference sequence). V trimming: 4 bases; J trimming: 2 bases; junction bases outside the gene matches: 9. The length of the CDR3 is 15 residues. The CDR3 DNA is TGTGCCTGGACCCCTTGGACAGGGCGAAACACTGAAGCTTTCTTT. Residues: CAWTPWTGRNTEAFF.

In this sample, this clone turned up a few times. The chain carries TRBV6-1 and TRBJ2-7, with 7 bases fitting TRBD2. This CDR3 is 15 amino acids long. Per germline, CDR1 MNHNS and CDR2 SASEGT. V shed 1 base and J 1 base; nucleotides not matched to a gene: 4. The CDR3 sequence: CASSEVGGESYEQYF. The CDR3 DNA reads TGTGCCAGCAGTGAAGTGGGGGGGGAGTCCTACGAGCAGTACTTC.

The V gene is TRBV5-1, the J gene TRBJ1-2; tentatively, D is TRBD1 (5 bases). The V end was cut by 0 bases, the J end by 0 bases, with 12 bases between. CDR3 length equals 16 residues. Germline CDR1 reads SGHRS; CDR2 reads YFSETQ. CDR3 amino acids: CASSLVWDQANYGYTF. In DNA, the CDR3 is TGCGCCAGCAGCTTGGTCTGGGACCAAGCTAACTATGGCTACACCTTC.

The J gene is TRBJ1-4, the V gene TRBV6-1; D remains ambiguous. Between the trimmed V and J ends, which lost 3 bases and 10 bases, there was a span of 18 bases. This CDR3 contains 15 residues. The germline V gene encodes CDR1 MNHNS and CDR2 SASEGT. DNA for the CDR3: TGTGCCAGCAGTGATGAGTACAGCCCATTAGGAAAACTGTTTTTT. This codes for CASSDEYSPLGKLFF.

The gene calls are TRBV5-6 and TRBJ2-7; TRBD2 aligns across 8 bases. Per the germline V gene, CDR1 is SGHDT and CDR2 is YYEEEE. Trimming cost V 2 bases and J 1 base; bases outside gene matches: 2. CDR3 length equals 14 residues. The CDR3 nucleotides are TGTGCCAGCAGCTTCCTAGCGGGTTCCTACGAGCAGTACTTC. Its protein product is CASSFLAGSYEQYF.